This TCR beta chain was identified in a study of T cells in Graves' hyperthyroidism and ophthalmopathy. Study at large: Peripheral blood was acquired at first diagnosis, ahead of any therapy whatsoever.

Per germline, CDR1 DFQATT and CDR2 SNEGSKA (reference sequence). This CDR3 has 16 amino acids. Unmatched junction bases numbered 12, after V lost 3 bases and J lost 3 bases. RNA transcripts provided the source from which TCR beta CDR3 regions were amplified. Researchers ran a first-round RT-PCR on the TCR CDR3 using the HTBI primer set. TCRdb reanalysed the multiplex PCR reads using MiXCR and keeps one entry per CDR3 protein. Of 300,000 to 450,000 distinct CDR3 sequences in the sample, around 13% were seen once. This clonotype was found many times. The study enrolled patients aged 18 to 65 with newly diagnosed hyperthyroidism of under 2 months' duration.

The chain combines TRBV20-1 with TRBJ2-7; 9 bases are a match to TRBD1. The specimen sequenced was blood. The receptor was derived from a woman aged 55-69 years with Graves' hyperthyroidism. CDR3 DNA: TGCAGTGCTAGTCCCCGGGACAGGGAGTGGGACTACGAGCAGTACTTC. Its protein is CSASPRDREWDYEQYF.